This TCR beta chain was retrieved from a study of OX40 agonist ivuxolimab in advanced cancers. With regard to the full study: Ivuxolimab was a fully human IgG2 agonistic monoclonal antibody targeting the costimulatory receptor OX40 (CD134). Three dose-escalation patients achieved partial responses, one with hepatocellular carcinoma and two with cutaneous melanoma. In the dose-escalation cohort, 65% to 85% of patients were male, and the mean age was 60 years with a range of roughly 20 to 79. Of the 50 to 55 dose-escalation patients, hepatocellular carcinoma was present in approximately 20, melanoma in roughly 15, renal cell carcinoma in 9 and head and neck cancer in 9. Intravenous ivuxolimab was administered to patients every 2 weeks at six dose levels: 0.01, 0.1, 0.3, 1.5, 3 and 10 mg/kg. Patients were allowed to have had prior anti-PD-1, anti-PD-L1 or anti-CTLA-4 therapy, and 30% to 40% of the dose-escalation patients had been treated with checkpoint inhibitors. The paper describes the monotherapy dose-escalation part (N of about 52 patients) of the phase I trial of ivuxolimab. The purpose of peripheral TCRbeta sequencing was to test whether ivuxolimab changed TCR sequence diversity and led to clonal T-cell expansion. What the study reported, not specific to this receptor: After ivuxolimab, more expanded clones were found on average in CD8+ T cells than in CD4+ T cells. At doses from 0.1 to 3.0 mg/kg, clonal expansion was seen in both CD4+ and CD8+ blood T cells between baseline and week 6. The antigen specificity of the peripheral T cells that underwent clonal expansion was not determined. Low levels of normalized T-cell clonal expansion were also shown by some nonresponding patients. Partial responders in the 0.1-3.0 mg/kg groups had among the lowest normalized peripheral clonal expansion, especially among CD8+ T cells.

The germline ends are 8 bases apart after V is trimmed by 3 bases and J by 2 bases. The germline V gene provides CDR1 SGDLS and CDR2 YYNGEE. The CDR3 holds 13 amino acids from the cysteine to the phenylalanine. The kept DNA is CDR3 alone, 39 bases in frame from the first base. Points on this clone: Its antigen is unknown. One base away there is no much larger clone; base qualities are not given.

The trial excluded patients who had a history of autoimmune disease or were on systemic immunosuppression. Peripheral blood for TCR sequencing was collected from all dose cohorts at baseline, on cycle 4 day 1, and on cycle 7 day 1. Samples came from an open-label, multicenter, first-in-human phase I dose-escalation trial of ivuxolimab. Adults with locally advanced or metastatic melanoma, renal cell carcinoma, hepatocellular carcinoma or head and neck squamous cell carcinoma were enrolled in the trial. CD4+ and CD8+ T cells were sorted separately from peripheral blood before TCR sequencing. Genomic DNA was extracted from sorted cells for sequencing of the TCRbeta CDR3 region. The immunoSEQ Assay was used to sequence the TCRbeta CDR3 regions. Entries here come from immuneACCESS through TCRdb and include only in-frame sequences with V and J called. Some clones fail to appear in such tables; in the studies checked, an unresolved V gene covers under half of the shortfall, and the cause of the remainder is unknown. The sample table records roughly 40,000 clones; 90% to 95% of these occur just once. Approximately 28% of the sample rests with the top ten.

This receptor was identified in an adult with an advanced solid tumor such as melanoma, head and neck, liver or kidney cancer. Here the chain combines TRBV9 and TRBJ1-1; TRBD1 is possibly the D segment (5 matching bases). The sequenced sample was CD4+ or CD8+ T cells sorted from blood, obtained in a trial of the OX40 agonist ivuxolimab. Read as DNA, the sequence is TGTGCCAGCAGCGGAGACAGAAACACTGAAGCTTTCTTT. Translation gives CASSGDRNTEAFF.